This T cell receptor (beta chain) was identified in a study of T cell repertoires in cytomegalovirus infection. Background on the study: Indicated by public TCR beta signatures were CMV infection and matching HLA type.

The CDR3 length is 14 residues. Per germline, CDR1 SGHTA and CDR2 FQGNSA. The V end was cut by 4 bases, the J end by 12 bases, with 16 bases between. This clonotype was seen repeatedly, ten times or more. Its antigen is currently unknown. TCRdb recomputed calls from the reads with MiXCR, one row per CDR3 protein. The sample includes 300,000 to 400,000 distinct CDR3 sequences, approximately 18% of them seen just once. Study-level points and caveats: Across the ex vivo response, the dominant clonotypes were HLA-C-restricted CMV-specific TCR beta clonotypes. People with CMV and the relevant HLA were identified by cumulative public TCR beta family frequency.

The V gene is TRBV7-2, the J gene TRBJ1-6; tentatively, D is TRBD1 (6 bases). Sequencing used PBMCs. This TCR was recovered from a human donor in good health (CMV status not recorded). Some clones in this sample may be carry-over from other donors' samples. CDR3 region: CASSSRGTDRPLHF. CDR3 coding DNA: TGTGCCAGCAGCTCGCGCGGGACGGACAGACCCCTCCACTTT.